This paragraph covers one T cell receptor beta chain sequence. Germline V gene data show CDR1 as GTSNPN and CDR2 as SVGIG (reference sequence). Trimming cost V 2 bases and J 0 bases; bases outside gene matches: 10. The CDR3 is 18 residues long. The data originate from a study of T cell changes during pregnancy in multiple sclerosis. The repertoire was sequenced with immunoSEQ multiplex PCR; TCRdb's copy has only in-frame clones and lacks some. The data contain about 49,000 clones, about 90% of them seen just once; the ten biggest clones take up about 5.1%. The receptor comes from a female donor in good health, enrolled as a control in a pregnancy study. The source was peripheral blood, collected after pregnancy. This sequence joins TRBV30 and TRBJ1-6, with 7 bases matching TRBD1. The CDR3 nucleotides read TGTGCCTGGAGTCCGGGGACAGCCGCCAGCTCCTATAATTCACCCCTCCACTTT. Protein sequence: CAWSPGTAASSYNSPLHF. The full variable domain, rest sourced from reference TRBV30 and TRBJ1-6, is SQTIHQWPATLVQPVGSPLSLECTVEGTSNPNLYWYRQAAGRGLQLLFYSVGIGQISSEVPQNLSASRPQDRQFILSSKKLLLSDSGFYLCAWSPGTAASSYNSPLHFGNGTRLTVT.